This T cell receptor beta chain was sequenced in a study of cytomegalovirus exposure and HLA in healthy donors. Samples came from healthy bone marrow donors. The PCR was carried out with 60 Vbeta primers and 13 Jbeta primers. Sequencing was performed with immunoSEQ multiplex PCR; in TCRdb, only in-frame clones are kept and a portion is missing. The data show approximately 220,000 clones, about 80% seen once. Study observations and caveats: From TCR beta sequences, most subjects' HLA-A and HLA-B alleles were reportedly predicted accurately. About 87% or about 30% of the time was how often most TCR beta V segments were productive, according to an earlier analysis. Roughly uniform depth of sequencing across donors was assumed in presence/absence analyses.

Note on this clone: Its antigen is not known.

The CDR3 covers 17 residues. The J segment lost 4 bases and the V segment lost 2 bases, leaving 11 bases of the junction unmatched. Germline V gene lookup returns CDR1 LNHNV and CDR2 YYDKDF (reference sequence). The origin of this receptor is a man aged 18 to 35 in good health and CMV-seronegative. The rearrangement links TRBV15 to TRBJ1-2, with 9 nucleotides matching TRBD1. The sequencing input was PBMCs. CDR3 DNA sequence: TGTGCCACCAGCAGACCCGGGACAGGGCCTAAGAGCTATGGCTACACCTTC. Encoded protein: CATSRPGTGPKSYGYTF.